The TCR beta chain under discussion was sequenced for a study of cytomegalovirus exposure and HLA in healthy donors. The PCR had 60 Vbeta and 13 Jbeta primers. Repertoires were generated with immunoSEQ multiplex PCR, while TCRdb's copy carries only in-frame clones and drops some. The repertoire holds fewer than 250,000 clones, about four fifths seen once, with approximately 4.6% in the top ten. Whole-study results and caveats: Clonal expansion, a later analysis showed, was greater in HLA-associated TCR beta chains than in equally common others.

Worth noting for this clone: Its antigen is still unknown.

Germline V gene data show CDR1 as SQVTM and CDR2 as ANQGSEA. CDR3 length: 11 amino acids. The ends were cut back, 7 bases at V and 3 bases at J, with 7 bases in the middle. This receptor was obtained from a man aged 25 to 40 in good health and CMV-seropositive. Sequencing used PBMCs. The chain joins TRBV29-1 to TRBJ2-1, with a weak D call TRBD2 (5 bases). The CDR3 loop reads CSARDYNEQFF. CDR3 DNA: TGCAGCGCCCGGGACTACAATGAGCAGTTCTTC.